Below, 12 T cell receptor beta chains from the same sample are listed, as sequenced in a study of vaccination and CD4 T cells after COVID-19. Treatment denoted: roughly ten-day PBMC culture with coronavirus spike peptide pools or control peptides (ViraFEST assay). Cultured CD4+ T cell DNA underwent sequencing with the Oncomine TCR Beta short-read assay. TCRdb reanalysed the PCR reads using MiXCR and keeps one entry per CDR3 protein. The sample has about 20,000 distinct CDR3 sequences; 58% are singletons. For these receptors, no antigen is known. This material consisted of CD4+ T cells from blood, cultured in vitro, taken before SARS-CoV-2 vaccination. Receptors were obtained from a human donor who had recovered from COVID-19.

This rearrangement joins TRBV28 to TRBJ1-2; 8 bases map to TRBD1. In germline, CDR1 is MDHEN, CDR2 SYDVKM. This CDR3 comprises 15 residues. After removal of 3 bases from V and 3 bases from J, the junction contained 6 bases not matched to a gene. The CDR3 DNA is TGTGCCAGCAGTTTGGACAGGGAGCCTTACTATGGCTACACCTTC. Protein: CASSLDREPYYGYTF.

This clonotype was recorded a few times. This rearrangement joins TRBV7-3 to TRBJ2-5, with D possibly being TRBD2 (5 bases). Germline values: CDR1 SGHTA, CDR2 FQGTGA. The CDR3 sequence is 16 residues long. V lost 5 bases and J 5 bases, leaving 21 bases between the germline ends. This chain's CDR3 is CASSPDSVGSWETQYF. As DNA, the CDR3 is TGTGCCAGCAGCCCCGACTCGGTGGGGAGTTGGGAGACCCAGTACTTC.

The chain recombines TRBV2 with TRBJ2-2; D is possibly TRBD2 (5 bases). This CDR3 is 14 amino acids long. The ends were cut back, 7 bases at V and 3 bases at J, with 12 bases in the middle. The germline V gene has CDR1 SNHLY and CDR2 FYNNEI. The CDR3 bases are TGTGCCAGCATTGAGGGTTCGGACACCGGGGAGCTGTTTTTT. It encodes CASIEGSDTGELFF.

This clonotype was detected a few times. The V gene is TRBV7-8, the J gene TRBJ2-5, with 9 bases lining up with TRBD2. Germline V gene lookup returns CDR1 SGHVS and CDR2 FQNEAQ. There are 18 residues in the CDR3. Trimming at V came to 6 bases and at J to 5 bases, leaving 19 bases not matched to a gene. CDR3 residues: CASSQERWASGVRETQYF. For the CDR3, the DNA is TGTGCCAGCAGTCAAGAGCGGTGGGCTAGCGGGGTCCGGGAGACCCAGTACTTC. The whole variable domain, filled in from reference TRBV7-8 and TRBJ2-5, reads GAGVSQSPRYKVAKRGQDVALRCDPISGHVSLFWYQQALGQGPEFLTYFQNEAQLDKSGLPSDRFFAERPEGSVSTLKIQRTQQEDSAVYLCASSQERWASGVRETQYFGPGTRLLVL.

The V call is TRBV6-2 or TRBV6-3, the J call TRBJ1-1; maybe TRBD1 (5 bases). Per the germline V gene, CDR1 is MNHEY and CDR2 is SVGEGT. The V end was cut by 0 bases, the J end by 3 bases, with 11 bases between. The CDR3 spans 15 residues. The DNA for the CDR3 is TGTGCCAGCAGTTACTCGCTCGGGGGGGACACTGAAGCTTTCTTT. Translated: CASSYSLGGDTEAFF.

The genes are TRBV20-1 and TRBJ1-1; D is ambiguous. Germline CDR1 is DFQATT and CDR2 is SNEGSKA (reference sequence). This CDR3 has 13 residues. With 6 bases removed from V and 1 base from J, the gap between germline ends came to 12 bases. In DNA, the CDR3 is TGCAGTGCACCTAGGACGGGGAACACTGAAGCTTTCTTT. Its translation: CSAPRTGNTEAFF.

V and J are TRBV19 and TRBJ2-5; no firm D call. The CDR3 extends over 14 amino acids. V was cut by 3 bases and J by 0 bases, with 8 bases left in between. Germline lookup yields CDR1 LNHDA and CDR2 SQIVND (reference sequence). This chain's CDR3 is CASSISAHQETQYF. DNA for the CDR3: TGTGCCAGTAGTATCTCAGCGCACCAAGAGACCCAGTACTTC.

The chain uses TRBV6-2 or TRBV6-3 and TRBJ2-1; 16 bases are a match to TRBD2. The germline V gene encodes CDR1 MNHEY and CDR2 SVGEGT. The CDR3 consists of 16 residues. V was pared by 6 bases and J by 2 bases, with 1 base of the junction left unmatched. The CDR3 region is CASRGTSGRAYNEQFF. The CDR3 DNA reads TGTGCCAGCAGGGGGACTAGCGGGAGGGCCTACAATGAGCAGTTCTTC.

The J gene is TRBJ2-2, the V gene TRBV2; D might be TRBD1 (6 bases). This CDR3 comprises 13 residues. Germline V CDR1 and CDR2: SNHLY, FYNNEI. V lost 1 base, J lost 8 bases, and 8 bases lay in between. CDR3 amino acids: CASSEEGVGELFF. The CDR3 region has the DNA TGTGCCAGCAGTGAAGAGGGGGTAGGGGAGCTGTTTTTT.

This chain links TRBV7-6 with TRBJ2-1; D gene unclear. The CDR3 extends over 23 amino acids. CDR1 SGHVS and CDR2 FNYEAQ come from the germline V gene. V was shortened by 0 bases and J by 2 bases, with 32 bases between the two germline ends. CDR3 sequence: CASSLAKITRHPSVSSAYNEQFF. Here the CDR3 DNA reads TGTGCCAGCAGCTTAGCGAAAATAACGCGACATCCTTCCGTATCCTCAGCCTACAATGAGCAGTTCTTC.

The chain carries TRBV20-1 and TRBJ1-5; 11 bases match TRBD1. The germline CDR1 and CDR2 sequences are DFQATT and SNEGSKA (reference sequence). After removal of 6 bases from V and 4 bases from J, the junction contained 2 bases not matched to a gene. The CDR3 contains 13 residues. The CDR3 here is CSAGTGGNQPQHF. In DNA form, the CDR3 reads TGCAGTGCGGGGACAGGGGGGAATCAGCCCCAGCATTTT.

The chain uses TRBV12-3 or TRBV12-4 and TRBJ2-1; a possible D gene is TRBD1 (6 bases). The J call may be mistaken, given a closer DNA end match to TRBJ2-7. There are 14 residues in the CDR3. CDR3 in amino acids: CASSFQGRGDEQYF. CDR3 DNA: TGTGCCAGCAGTTTTCAGGGCAGGGGCGACGAGCAGTACTTC.